What follows are 30 T cell receptor beta chains derived from one specimen sequenced in a study of blood T cell repertoires in COVID-19. The table came from immunoSEQ multiplex PCR; TCRdb's copy has only in-frame clones and leaves some out. The sample has about 45,000 clones; roughly nine tenths are singletons. The sample comprised peripheral blood. Source of these receptors: a human donor in a cohort sampled during active COVID-19.

This clone was recorded a few times. Other DNA sequences in the same sample also yield this CDR3. V gene TRBV3-1 (or the pseudogene TRBV3-2) combines with J gene TRBJ1-1; tentative D call: TRBD1 (6 bases). The germline V gene encodes CDR1 LGHDT and CDR2 YNNKEL (reference sequence). This CDR3 spans 13 amino acids. The V and J ends lost 4 bases and 5 bases respectively, with 11 bases between them. The CDR3 sequence: CASSLRGGTEAFF. CDR3 bases: TGTGCCAGCAGCCTCAGGGGTGGTACTGAAGCTTTCTTT.

The chain carries TRBV9 and TRBJ1-1, with D hard to call. V lost 3 bases and J 6 bases, leaving 12 bases between the germline ends. CDR1 and CDR2 from the germline V gene are SGDLS and YYNGEE. This CDR3 region has 13 residues. Written as DNA, the CDR3 is TGTGCCAGCAGCGCCACGAACTCGCCTGAAGCTTTCTTT. Its protein is CASSATNSPEAFF.

The V and J genes are TRBV6-2 or TRBV6-3 and TRBJ2-7, with 7 positions matching TRBD2. The CDR3 loop spans 17 amino acids. With 4 bases clipped from V and 5 bases from J, the junction kept 17 bases outside the gene matches. The germline CDR1 and CDR2 sequences are MNHEY and SVGEGT. The DNA of the CDR3 is TGTGCCAGCAGTTCTACTTTCCTACGGGGACTACGAAACGAGCAGTACTTC. It codes for CASSSTFLRGLRNEQYF.

The J gene is TRBJ2-1, the V gene TRBV2; 14 nucleotides line up with TRBD2. CDR1 and CDR2 (germline): SNHLY, FYNNEI. The CDR3 has 16 residues. V shed 9 bases and J 3 bases; nucleotides not matched to a gene: 7. The CDR3 reads CARTSGGVYHYNEQFF. CDR3 nucleotides: TGTGCCAGGACTAGCGGGGGGGTTTATCACTACAATGAGCAGTTCTTC.

This chain joins TRBV24-1 and TRBJ2-3; 11 nucleotides agree with TRBD2. Trimming took 4 bases from V and 3 from J; bases not matched to a gene: 8. The CDR3 is made up of 17 amino acids. The germline gives CDR1 KGHDR, CDR2 SFDVKD. CDR3 sequence (DNA): TGTGCCACCAGTGAGGGAACTAGCGGGGGAAGAACAGATACGCAGTATTTT. Amino acid sequence: CATSEGTSGGRTDTQYF.

This chain joins TRBV3-1 (or the pseudogene TRBV3-2) and TRBJ1-3; D is undetermined. This CDR3 contains 15 residues. The germline CDR1 and CDR2 sequences are LGHDT and YNNKEL (reference sequence). The V end lost 1 base, the J end lost 0 bases, and 7 bases lay between the germline ends. CDR3 sequence: CASSQVRGSGNTIYF. In DNA, the CDR3 is TGTGCCAGCAGCCAAGTTCGGGGCTCTGGAAACACCATATATTTT.

The chain has TRBV7-2 and TRBJ2-1, with TRBD2 identical over 8 bases. Trimming at V came to 1 base and at J to 9 bases, leaving 11 bases not matched to a gene. Per germline, CDR1 SGHTA and CDR2 FQGNSA. The CDR3 contains 16 residues. CDR3 nucleotide sequence: TGTGCCAGCAGCTTAGGGGTTTTCGGGGGGGCCGGTGAGCAGTTCTTC. This codes for CASSLGVFGGAGEQFF. The entire variable domain, with the rest obtained from reference TRBV7-2 and TRBJ2-1, is as follows: GAGVSQSPSNKVTEKGKDVELRCDPISGHTALYWYRQSLGQGLEFLIYFQGNSAPDKSGLPSDRFSAERTGGSVSTLTIQRTQQEDSAVYLCASSLGVFGGAGEQFFGPGTRLTVL.

This clone was seen just once. This chain joins TRBV11-2 and TRBJ2-3; perhaps TRBD2 as D (5 bases). The CDR3 has 15 amino acids. Trimming cost V 1 base and J 1 base, with 9 bases left between them. CDR1 is SGHAT and CDR2 is FQNNGV in the germline V gene. DNA of the CDR3: TGTGCCAGCAGCTTAGTATGGGGAGGCACAGATACGCAGTATTTT. Amino acids: CASSLVWGGTDTQYF. The full variable domain, rest sourced from reference TRBV11-2 and TRBJ2-3, is EAGVAQSPRYKIIEKRQSVAFWCNPISGHATLYWYQQILGQGPKLLIQFQNNGVVDDSQLPKDRFSAERLKGVDSTLKIQPAKLEDSAVYLCASSLVWGGTDTQYFGPGTRLTVL.

The genes are TRBV28 and TRBJ1-5; D perhaps matches TRBD1 (5 bases). V dropped 2 bases and J dropped 2 bases, with 13 bases sitting between them. The CDR3 runs to 16 residues. Germline lookup yields CDR1 MDHEN and CDR2 SYDVKM. The CDR3 is CASSLMGGRGNQPQHF. The CDR3 DNA reads as TGTGCCAGCAGTTTAATGGGGGGTAGAGGCAATCAGCCCCAGCATTTT. The full variable domain, completed using reference TRBV28 and TRBJ1-5, is DVKVTQSSRYLVKRTGEKVFLECVQDMDHENMFWYRQDPGLGLRLIYFSYDVKMKEKGDIPEGYSVSREKKERFSLILESASTNQTSMYLCASSLMGGRGNQPQHFGDGTRLSIL.

This chain connects TRBV3-1 (or the pseudogene TRBV3-2) to TRBJ1-2; TRBD1 is a possible D gene (5 bases). Trimming left V 3 bases short and J 8 bases short, with 16 bases between. In germline, CDR1 is LGHDT, CDR2 YNNKEL (reference sequence). The CDR3 covers 14 residues. The CDR3 spells CASSHPRGVGGYTF. In DNA form, the CDR3 reads TGTGCCAGCAGCCATCCCCGGGGGGTCGGGGGCTACACCTTC.

The chain has TRBV6-6 and TRBJ1-1; 7 bases map to TRBD1. The CDR3 extends over 13 amino acids. Germline lookup yields CDR1 MNHNY and CDR2 SVGAGI (reference sequence). The V gene end was trimmed by 10 bases and the J gene end by 11 bases; junction bases not matched to a gene: 16. The CDR3 protein is CATGDLGGVGAFF. In DNA, the CDR3 is TGTGCCACGGGAGATTTAGGGGGCGTTGGGGCTTTCTTT.

The chain links TRBV6-4 to TRBJ1-2; 8 bases are shared with TRBD1. From germline, CDR1 is MRHNA and CDR2 SNTAGT. With 0 bases clipped from V and 8 bases from J, the junction kept 14 bases outside the gene matches. CDR3 length: 17 residues. The CDR3 sequence is CASSDSQGQGRKGGYTF. Here the CDR3 DNA reads TGTGCCAGCAGTGACTCCCAAGGACAGGGTAGGAAGGGGGGCTACACCTTC.

The chain couples TRBV6-5 to TRBJ1-1; the D gene is possibly TRBD1 (6 bases). Germline V CDR1 and CDR2: MNHEY, SVGAGI. V shed 2 bases and J shed 4 bases, with 8 bases lying between them. CDR3 length: 13 amino acids. The CDR3 is CASSYQGSTEAFF. The CDR3 nucleotides read TGTGCCAGCAGTTACCAGGGGAGCACTGAAGCTTTCTTT.

The chain links TRBV5-1 to TRBJ2-3, with 9 bases identical to TRBD1. Germline CDR1 SGHRS, CDR2 YFSETQ. This CDR3 contains 14 residues. After removal of 5 bases from V and 4 bases from J, the junction contained 5 bases not matched to a gene. The CDR3 loop is CASRTGGAADTQYF. CDR3 DNA sequence: TGCGCCAGCAGAACAGGGGGCGCCGCAGATACGCAGTATTTT.

The chain recombines TRBV5-1 with TRBJ1-1; perhaps TRBD1 as D (6 bases). The V end was cut by 2 bases, the J end by 1 base, with 15 bases between. Per the germline V gene, CDR1 is SGHRS and CDR2 is YFSETQ. This CDR3 is 16 amino acids long. CDR3 coding DNA: TGCGCCAGCAGCTTTGGCCCGGGGGGCACGAACACTGAAGCTTTCTTT. This encodes CASSFGPGGTNTEAFF.

The genes are TRBV9 and TRBJ1-4; D remains unclear. The CDR3 covers 15 residues. V was clipped by 3 bases and J by 5 bases, with 14 bases between them. Germline assignment: CDR1 SGDLS and CDR2 YYNGEE. The CDR3 DNA follows: TGTGCCAGCAGCGGGAGCGGGATGGAGAATGAAAAACTGTTTTTT. It codes for CASSGSGMENEKLFF.

V is TRBV19 and J is TRBJ2-7, with unresolved D. From germline, CDR1 is LNHDA and CDR2 SQIVND (reference sequence). V dropped 6 bases and J dropped 0 bases, with 15 bases sitting between them. The CDR3 spans 15 residues. CDR3 sequence: CASSPLASSSYEQYF. For the CDR3, the DNA is TGTGCCAGTAGCCCTCTGGCCTCAAGCTCCTACGAGCAGTACTTC.

V gene TRBV5-5 combines with J gene TRBJ2-1; 10 nucleotides align to TRBD1. Germline CDR1 SGHKS, CDR2 YYEKEE (reference sequence). The CDR3 consists of 16 residues. The V segment lost 5 bases and the J segment 4 bases; nucleotides outside the gene matches: 9. DNA for the CDR3: TGTGCCAGCAGAGTAGATCCGGGACAGGGGTACAATGAGCAGTTCTTC. Residues: CASRVDPGQGYNEQFF.

Notes on this clone: One junction end does not reproduce the germline sequence, and a read error may be involved. This chain uses TRBV7-7 with TRBJ1-4; D call uncertain. The CDR3 is 15 amino acids. In germline, CDR1 is SSHAT, CDR2 FNYEAQ (reference sequence). The CDR3 reads CASSATGVQNEKLFF. In DNA form, the CDR3 reads TGTGCTAGCAGTGCCACCGGGGTTCAAAATGAAAAACTGTTTTTT. Full variable domain (outside the CDR3, taken from reference TRBV7-7 and TRBJ1-4): GAGVSQSPRYKVTKRGQDVTLRCDPISSHATLYWYQQALGQGPEFLTYFNYEAQPDKSGLPSDRFSAERPEGSISTLTIQRTEQRDSAMYRCASSATGVQNEKLFFGSGTQLSVL.

V gene TRBV25-1 combines with J gene TRBJ1-2, with a possible D match to TRBD1 (6 bases). The CDR3 is made up of 13 amino acids. CDR1 is MGHDK, CDR2 SYGVNS, per germline. The V end lost 6 bases, the J end lost 5 bases, and 13 bases lay between the germline ends. CDR3 sequence: CASRPQGRYGYTF. The CDR3 DNA sequence: TGTGCCAGCAGGCCACAGGGACGGTATGGCTACACCTTC.

This chain joins TRBV5-1 and TRBJ1-1, with 8 bases matching TRBD1. The CDR3 is 14 amino acids. V was clipped by 4 bases and J by 2 bases; unmatched bases: 4. CDR1 SGHRS and CDR2 YFSETQ come from the germline V gene. As DNA, the CDR3 is TGCGCCAGCAGCGCGGGGACAGGCAACACTGAAGCTTTCTTT. This codes for CASSAGTGNTEAFF.

This chain uses TRBV6-6 with TRBJ2-4; 7 bases fit TRBD1. V lost 6 bases and J lost 7; bases outside the gene matches: 6. This CDR3 has 13 amino acids. The germline V gene has CDR1 MNHNY and CDR2 SVGAGI (reference sequence). In DNA, the CDR3 is TGTGCCAGCAGCTTGACAGGGAACAACATTCAGTACTTC. Its protein product is CASSLTGNNIQYF.

The J gene is TRBJ2-2, the V gene TRBV10-3, with D perhaps TRBD1 (6 bases). The germline V gene encodes CDR1 ENHRY and CDR2 SYGVKD. V was clipped by 6 bases and J by 8 bases, with 13 bases between them. The CDR3 has 13 residues. The CDR3 DNA reads as TGTGCCATCAGGGACAGTGGGGTGGGGGAGCTGTTTTTT. As protein: CAIRDSGVGELFF.

This clone was recorded once. V is TRBV5-6 and J is TRBJ2-3; D uncertain. CDR3 size: 13 residues. Germline CDR1 and CDR2: SGHDT and YYEEEE. V lost 2 bases to trimming and J lost 6 bases, with 10 bases between them. CDR3 bases: TGTGCCAGCAGCTTCTTCAGGTTTGATACGCAGTATTTT. This gives the protein CASSFFRFDTQYF. The variable domain in full, completed from reference TRBV5-6 and TRBJ2-3, reads DAGVTQSPTHLIKTRGQQVTLRCSPKSGHDTVSWYQQALGQGPQFIFQYYEEEERQRGNFPDRFSGHQFPNYSSELNVNALLLGDSALYLCASSFFRFDTQYFGPGTRLTVL.

V gene TRBV10-3 combines with J gene TRBJ2-3, with D perhaps TRBD1 (5 bases). Trimming pared 0 bases from V and 1 base from J, leaving 8 bases between. CDR3 length: 15 amino acids. The germline CDR1 and CDR2 sequences are ENHRY and SYGVKD. CDR3 amino acids: CAISESMTGTDTQYF. In DNA form, the CDR3 reads TGTGCCATCAGTGAGTCAATGACAGGCACAGATACGCAGTATTTT.

This clone has more than one count but fewer than ten. The chain couples TRBV7-9 to TRBJ2-2, with D hard to call. CDR3 length: 17 amino acids. Germline loops: CDR1 SEHNR, CDR2 FQNEAQ (reference sequence). Between the trimmed V and J ends, which lost 0 bases and 2 bases, there was a span of 13 bases. DNA of the CDR3: TGTGCCAGCAGCTTAGCAGTAAGCAGCGAAAACACCGGGGAGCTGTTTTTT. This codes for CASSLAVSSENTGELFF.

This chain connects TRBV18 to TRBJ2-5; 7 bases are shared with TRBD2. This CDR3 spans 13 amino acids. Trimming removed 6 bases from V and 5 bases from J; junction bases left unmatched: 6. Germline V gene lookup returns CDR1 KGHSH and CDR2 LQKENI. The CDR3 bases are TGTGCCAGCTCCCCCGGGGGAGGGGAGACCCAGTACTTC. Translated: CASSPGGGETQYF.

On this clone itself: Within the sample, other DNA sequences also encode this same CDR3. The J gene is TRBJ1-5, the V gene TRBV5-6; D is uncertain. The V gene's germline CDR1 is SGHDT and CDR2 YYEEEE. The CDR3 is 15 residues long. Trimming stripped 2 bases from V and 0 bases from J, with 9 bases between. CDR3 region: CASSLRGYSNQPQHF. For the CDR3, the DNA is TGTGCCAGCAGCTTACGAGGGTATAGCAATCAGCCCCAGCATTTT. The whole variable domain, remainder taken from reference TRBV5-6 and TRBJ1-5, is DAGVTQSPTHLIKTRGQQVTLRCSPKSGHDTVSWYQQALGQGPQFIFQYYEEEERQRGNFPDRFSGHQFPNYSSELNVNALLLGDSALYLCASSLRGYSNQPQHFGDGTRLSIL.

The chain carries TRBV7-9 and TRBJ2-3; no reliable D call. Trimming removed 2 bases from V and 4 bases from J, with 4 bases in between. Germline loops: CDR1 SEHNR, CDR2 FQNEAQ (reference sequence). This CDR3 region has 12 residues. The CDR3 DNA reads TGTGCCAGCAGCTTATCTTCAGATACGCAGTATTTT. Translated: CASSLSSDTQYF.

V gene TRBV19 combines with J gene TRBJ1-1; 7 nucleotides match TRBD1. Losses at the gene ends were 2 bases for V and 8 bases for J; bases not matched to a gene: 14. The CDR3 runs 16 residues. Looked up from germline, CDR1 is LNHDA and CDR2 is SQIVND (reference sequence). The CDR3 loop reads CASSIRQGDSEREAFF. In DNA form, the CDR3 reads TGTGCCAGTAGTATACGTCAGGGGGACTCGGAAAGAGAAGCTTTCTTT.